One sample yielded the 27 T cell receptor beta chains listed below, sequenced in a study of blood T cell repertoires in COVID-19. Profiling relied on immunoSEQ multiplex PCR, and the TCRdb table lists in-frame clones only, not all of them. Altogether under 300,000 clones are present, around 84% being singletons, with the ten largest covering roughly 1.6%. The sample taken for sequencing was PBMCs or T cells enriched from blood (not recorded which). The receptors originated from a woman aged 50 to 65 who had recovered from COVID-19.

This chain uses TRBV5-6 with TRBJ2-1; no firm D call. V was cut by 1 base and J by 6 bases, with 8 bases left in between. CDR3 length: 13 amino acids. Per the germline V gene, CDR1 is SGHDT and CDR2 is YYEEEE. The DNA of the CDR3 is TGTGCCAGCAGCTTGTTCGAGAGCAATGAGCAGTTCTTC. It encodes CASSLFESNEQFF.

V gene TRBV6-1 combines with J gene TRBJ2-5; 9 bases align to TRBD1. The CDR3 is made up of 16 amino acids. V was pared by 3 bases and J by 2 bases, with 7 bases of the junction left unmatched. The V gene's germline CDR1 is MNHNS and CDR2 SASEGT. The CDR3 nucleotides read TGTGCCAGCAGTGACCGTAGACAGGGGGGTCAAGAGACCCAGTACTTC. This sequence encodes CASSDRRQGGQETQYF.

The chain has TRBV7-2 and TRBJ2-5; 9 bases are a match to TRBD1. Trimming removed 4 bases from V and 5 bases from J; junction bases left unmatched: 5. CDR3 length equals 14 residues. Per germline, CDR1 SGHTA and CDR2 FQGNSA. CDR3 region: CASSSGQGFETQYF. The CDR3 coding sequence is TGTGCCAGCAGCTCAGGACAGGGGTTCGAGACCCAGTACTTC.

V usage is TRBV18 and J usage is TRBJ2-3; 7 bases map to TRBD2. The germline V gene has CDR1 KGHSH and CDR2 LQKENI. V was clipped by 6 bases and J by 3 bases; unmatched bases: 12. This CDR3 comprises 16 residues. The CDR3 DNA follows: TGTGCCAGCTCTCAACTGGGGCGGGGGTCAACAGATACGCAGTATTTT. Amino acid sequence: CASSQLGRGSTDTQYF.

The chain carries TRBV5-1 and TRBJ2-7; the D is unclear. The V gene's germline CDR1 is SGHRS and CDR2 YFSETQ. Trimming took 5 bases from V and 1 from J, leaving 10 bases between them. This CDR3 is 13 amino acids long. The CDR3 protein is CASRRTESYEQYF. CDR3 sequence (DNA): TGCGCCAGCAGGAGAACAGAATCCTACGAGCAGTACTTC.

This clone was counted only a few times. The J gene is TRBJ2-2, the V gene TRBV4-1; TRBD2 matches 9 bases. The CDR3 extends over 17 amino acids. The ends lost 3 bases at V and 6 bases at J; junction bases unmatched: 11. Germline CDR1 reads MGHRA; CDR2 reads YSYEKL. CDR3: CASSQNLAGGFAGELFF. The CDR3 bases are TGCGCCAGCAGCCAGAATCTGGCGGGAGGGTTCGCCGGGGAGCTGTTTTTT.

This clone appeared a few times. J is TRBJ1-2 and V is TRBV5-1; tentatively, D is TRBD1 (5 bases). The V and J ends lost 5 bases and 3 bases respectively, with 23 bases between them. This CDR3 spans 17 amino acids. Germline V gene sequence: CDR1 SGHRS, CDR2 YFSETQ. CDR3 DNA sequence: TGCGCCAGCAGACCGGGCCGGGACTCTAAAAGGGACTATGGCTACACCTTC. Its translation: CASRPGRDSKRDYGYTF.

The V call is TRBV10-3, the J call TRBJ2-2; D remains unclear. V gave up 4 bases and J gave up 1 base, with 4 bases separating them. The germline V gene encodes CDR1 ENHRY and CDR2 SYGVKD. This CDR3 region has 13 residues. The CDR3 nucleotides are TGTGCCATCAGTGTTCAGAACACCGGGGAGCTGTTTTTT. It codes for CAISVQNTGELFF.

V is TRBV2 and J is TRBJ1-2, with D maybe TRBD1 (5 bases). Trimming took off 7 bases at V and 5 bases at J, with 14 bases between the two ends. CDR1 is SNHLY, CDR2 FYNNEI, per germline. The CDR3 runs to 13 residues. The CDR3 is CASTQTAKYGYTF. The CDR3 DNA reads as TGTGCCAGCACCCAGACAGCAAAGTATGGCTACACCTTC.

The chain is built from TRBV4-2 and TRBJ1-2; 7 bases map to TRBD1. Trimming cost V 4 bases and J 4 bases; bases outside gene matches: 6. The germline CDR1 and CDR2 sequences are LGHNA and YNFKEQ. The CDR3 is 14 amino acids. The chain's CDR3 is CASSRTGSGYGYTF. As DNA, the CDR3 is TGTGCCAGCAGCCGGACAGGCTCCGGCTATGGCTACACCTTC.

The V call is TRBV7-8, the J call TRBJ1-1, with D possibly TRBD1 on 5 matching bases. CDR3 length: 13 amino acids. Trimming cost V 5 bases and J 5 bases, with 12 bases left between them. Germline-derived CDR1 and CDR2 are SGHVS and FQNEAQ. The CDR3 DNA is TGTGCCAGCAGCCTGAGCGGGGCTACTGAAGCTTTCTTT. Translation gives CASSLSGATEAFF.

J is TRBJ1-1 and V is TRBV28; D is uncertain. V lost 2 bases, J lost 6 bases, and 7 bases lay in between. The CDR3 extends over 12 amino acids. The germline V gene encodes CDR1 MDHEN and CDR2 SYDVKM. The CDR3 sequence: CASSLLEAEAFF. The CDR3 nucleotides are TGTGCCAGCAGTTTACTAGAAGCTGAAGCTTTCTTT.

This chain connects TRBV7-3 to TRBJ2-3; D not certain. The CDR3 sequence is 13 residues long. V was trimmed by 4 bases and J by 2 bases, leaving 7 bases between them. The germline CDR1 and CDR2 sequences are SGHTA and FQGTGA. The DNA for the CDR3 is TGTGCCAGCAGCTCTCCCCCCACAGATACGCAGTATTTT. Translated, it gives CASSSPPTDTQYF.

DNA for the CDR3: TGTGCCAGCAGTTTACCCCCCGGGACAGGGAAGTCCGGGGAGCTGTTTTTT. It is translated as CASSLPPGTGKSGELFF. The J gene is TRBJ2-2, the V gene TRBV28, with 9 nucleotides matching TRBD1. The ends lost 2 bases at V and 6 bases at J; junction bases unmatched: 10. CDR3 size: 17 residues. Germline-derived CDR1 and CDR2 are MDHEN and SYDVKM.

V usage is TRBV27 and J usage is TRBJ1-5; no reliable D call. Germline-derived CDR1 and CDR2 are MNHEY and SMNVEV (reference sequence). CDR3 length equals 16 residues. Trimming removed 5 bases at V and 2 bases at J, with 16 bases between. The CDR3 DNA sequence: TGTGCCAGCAGTCACCGGGATACCGGGGGCAATCAGCCCCAGCATTTT. Translating gives CASSHRDTGGNQPQHF.

The chain employs TRBV6-2 or TRBV6-3 and TRBJ2-2, with unresolved D. CDR3 length: 13 amino acids. Per the germline V gene, CDR1 is MNHEY and CDR2 is SVGEGT. With 4 bases removed from V and 8 bases from J, the gap between germline ends came to 11 bases. The CDR3 region is CASSSHSPGELFF. CDR3 sequence (DNA): TGTGCCAGCAGTTCCCATAGTCCGGGGGAGCTGTTTTTT.

This clone was counted between two and nine times. The CDR3 loop is CASSLYGGSNQPQHF. Here the CDR3 DNA reads TGTGCCAGCAGTTTATACGGGGGGTCGAATCAGCCCCAGCATTTT. This chain joins TRBV28 and TRBJ1-5, with D possibly being TRBD1 (5 bases). From germline, CDR1 is MDHEN and CDR2 SYDVKM. This CDR3 spans 15 amino acids. Trimming took 1 base from V and 4 from J, leaving 11 bases between them. The entire variable domain, with the rest obtained from reference TRBV28 and TRBJ1-5, is as follows: DVKVTQSSRYLVKRTGEKVFLECVQDMDHENMFWYRQDPGLGLRLIYFSYDVKMKEKGDIPEGYSVSREKKERFSLILESASTNQTSMYLCASSLYGGSNQPQHFGDGTRLSIL.

V gene TRBV5-6 combines with J gene TRBJ1-2, with 7 positions matching TRBD1. With V trimmed by 5 bases and J by 4 bases, 8 bases remained unmatched. Germline loops: CDR1 SGHDT, CDR2 YYEEEE. The CDR3 is 14 residues long. This chain's CDR3 is CASSPQGGLYGYTF. CDR3 bases: TGTGCCAGCAGTCCTCAGGGGGGCCTCTATGGCTACACCTTC.

V gene TRBV5-4 combines with J gene TRBJ2-7; 7 bases agree with TRBD2. The CDR3 has 14 residues. Trimming cost V 4 bases and J 3 bases; bases outside gene matches: 7. Germline-derived CDR1 and CDR2 are SGHNT and YYREEE (reference sequence). The CDR3 DNA sequence: TGTGCCAGCAGCCGACTGGGGGGGGTCTACGAGCAGTACTTC. Protein: CASSRLGGVYEQYF.

This clone was observed a single time. The chain employs TRBV6-5 and TRBJ1-2; D remains unclear. V was clipped by 6 bases and J by 1 base, with 12 bases between them. CDR1 and CDR2 from the germline V gene are MNHEY and SVGAGI. This CDR3 contains 14 residues. CDR3 sequence (DNA): TGTGCCAGCAGGAGGAAGGAGGGTAACTATGGCTACACCTTC. This encodes CASRRKEGNYGYTF.

V gene TRBV3-1 (or the pseudogene TRBV3-2) combines with J gene TRBJ1-3; TRBD1 is a possible D gene (6 bases). The germline V gene has CDR1 LGHDT and CDR2 YNNKEL (reference sequence). Trimming removed 5 bases at V and 1 base at J, with 9 bases between. This CDR3 spans 14 amino acids. The CDR3 coding sequence is TGTGCCAGCAGCAATCAGGGGTCTGGAAACACCATATATTTT. Amino acid sequence: CASSNQGSGNTIYF.

The chain combines TRBV5-1 with TRBJ2-2; a weak D match, TRBD2 (6 bases). Germline V lookup: CDR1 SGHRS, CDR2 YFSETQ. V was shortened by 0 bases and J by 6 bases, with 12 bases between the two germline ends. This CDR3 spans 15 amino acids. CDR3 residues: CASSLVAGSAGELFF. CDR3 sequence (DNA): TGCGCCAGCAGCTTGGTGGCGGGATCGGCCGGGGAGCTGTTTTTT.

The CDR3 nucleotides read TGTGCCAGCAGCGTAGGCGTTAGCGGGAAACTCTCCTACGAGCAGTACTTC. Its protein is CASSVGVSGKLSYEQYF. The chain links TRBV9 to TRBJ2-7; 8 nucleotides line up with TRBD2. The CDR3 covers 17 residues. The germline gives CDR1 SGDLS, CDR2 YYNGEE. V gave up 0 bases and J gave up 0 bases; unmatched junction bases: 8.

The sample holds a few counts of this clone. V usage is TRBV4-3 and J usage is TRBJ2-3; no firm D call. Trimming removed 0 bases from V and 6 bases from J, with 19 bases in between. The CDR3 is 17 amino acids. Germline CDR1 and CDR2: LGHNA and YSLEER. In nucleotides, the CDR3 is TGCGCCAGCAGCCAAGATGGTTCGAGCACGGGTCTTGATACGCAGTATTTT. Its protein is CASSQDGSSTGLDTQYF.

The CDR3 region has the DNA TGTGCCAGCAGTCAGCCTAGCGGACCCTCCTACGAGCAGTACTTC. Encoded protein: CASSQPSGPSYEQYF. This chain uses TRBV27 with TRBJ2-7; 7 bases line up with TRBD2. With 5 bases clipped from V and 0 bases from J, the junction kept 7 bases outside the gene matches. Germline CDR1 reads MNHEY; CDR2 reads SMNVEV (reference sequence). CDR3 length: 15 residues.

V gene TRBV20-1 combines with J gene TRBJ1-1, with D possibly TRBD1 on 5 matching bases. The CDR3 covers 13 residues. The V gene lost 3 bases and the J gene lost 1 base, with 9 bases spanning the gap. The germline V gene encodes CDR1 DFQATT and CDR2 SNEGSKA (reference sequence). CDR3: CSASAGQNTEAFF. The CDR3 region has the DNA TGCAGTGCTAGTGCAGGGCAGAACACTGAAGCTTTCTTT.

This CDR3 reads CASSIRGNTEAFF. In DNA form, the CDR3 reads TGTGCCAGCAGTATCAGGGGGAACACTGAAGCTTTCTTT. The genes are TRBV28 and TRBJ1-1; D perhaps matches TRBD1 (6 bases). V lost 5 bases and J 1 base, leaving 8 bases between the germline ends. The germline gives CDR1 MDHEN, CDR2 SYDVKM. The CDR3 runs 13 residues. Full variable domain (missing parts from reference TRBV28 and TRBJ1-1): DVKVTQSSRYLVKRTGEKVFLECVQDMDHENMFWYRQDPGLGLRLIYFSYDVKMKEKGDIPEGYSVSREKKERFSLILESASTNQTSMYLCASSIRGNTEAFFGQGTRLTVV.